One and the same sample provided the 12 T cell receptor beta chains below, sequenced in a study of blood T cells in healthy people across ages. A second about 6 to 11 cycle PCR used barcoded and J-beta primers. TCRdb used MiXCR to reprocess the 5' RACE reads, holding one entry per CDR3 protein. This sample yields some 900,000 distinct CDR3 sequences, of which under 50% are seen a single time; roughly 13% belongs to the top ten. Sequenced: blood. The receptors here all came from a young man in good health.

This clonotype was observed a handful of times. In nucleotides, the CDR3 is TGTGCCAGCAGGCTGATAAATGAGCAGTTCTTC. Translated: CASRLINEQFF. The rearrangement uses TRBV5-5 and TRBJ2-1; no definite D call. V lost 5 bases to trimming and J lost 7 bases, with 7 bases between them. This CDR3 is built from 11 residues. Germline CDR1 SGHKS, CDR2 YYEKEE (reference sequence).

The chain couples TRBV2 to TRBJ1-6; possible D gene TRBD1, 5 bases. V lost 3 bases and J 0 bases, leaving 6 bases between the germline ends. Germline V gives CDR1 SNHLY, CDR2 FYNNEI. The CDR3 spans 15 residues. The CDR3 reads CASSDRDSYNSPLHF. For the CDR3, the DNA is TGTGCCAGCAGTGACAGGGACTCCTATAATTCACCCCTCCACTTT.

V and J are TRBV28 and TRBJ1-2; D remains unclear. The germline CDR1 and CDR2 sequences are MDHEN and SYDVKM. The CDR3 extends over 13 amino acids. The V end lost 6 bases, the J end lost 5 bases, and 13 bases lay between the germline ends. CDR3 amino acids: CASRPPELYGYTF. The CDR3 DNA sequence: TGTGCCAGCAGACCGCCCGAACTTTATGGCTACACCTTC.

This clonotype was counted a single time. The genes are TRBV4-1 and TRBJ2-1; TRBD2 matches 11 bases. This CDR3 region has 15 residues. V was clipped by 5 bases and J by 5 bases; unmatched bases: 5. Germline assignment: CDR1 MGHRA and CDR2 YSYEKL. DNA for the CDR3: TGCGCCAGCAGCGCTAGCGGGAGGTGGAACAATGAGCAGTTCTTC. It is translated as CASSASGRWNNEQFF.

This clonotype was counted only a few times. This chain connects TRBV20-1 to TRBJ2-7, with a tentative D call TRBD1 (5 bases). This CDR3 comprises 14 residues. Germline CDR1 DFQATT, CDR2 SNEGSKA (reference sequence). Trimming left V 3 bases short and J 7 bases short, with 19 bases between. Here the CDR3 reads CSARGREDYNEQYF. The CDR3 coding sequence is TGCAGTGCTAGGGGCAGGGAAGATTACAATGAGCAGTACTTC.

The chain is built from TRBV21-1 and TRBJ1-5; the table gives TRBD1 as D, unverified against the DNA. TRBV21-1 is flagged as a pseudogene. The CDR3 contains 16 residues. The CDR3 DNA reads TGTGCCAGCAGCAAACACATCCGCCGGGTGAATCAGCCCCAGCATTTT. Its translation is CASSKHIRRVNQPQHF.

The rearrangement uses TRBV6-5 and TRBJ1-5; D not resolved. With 4 bases removed from V and 0 bases from J, the gap between germline ends came to 10 bases. The CDR3 is 15 residues long. Germline V gene data show CDR1 as MNHEY and CDR2 as SVGAGI. The CDR3: CASSLGAYSNQPQHF. CDR3 nucleotides: TGTGCCAGCAGTTTAGGAGCTTATAGCAATCAGCCCCAGCATTTT.

The rearrangement links TRBV20-1 to TRBJ2-4; D is unresolved. V was clipped by 3 bases and J by 0 bases, with 12 bases between them. Germline CDR1 DFQATT, CDR2 SNEGSKA (reference sequence). The CDR3 consists of 15 residues. This chain's CDR3 is CSASGQRLAKNIQYF. CDR3 nucleotide sequence: TGCAGTGCTAGCGGGCAGCGCCTAGCCAAAAACATTCAGTACTTC.

The rearrangement joins TRBV5-1 to TRBJ2-5, with D maybe TRBD1 (5 bases). CDR3 length equals 13 residues. From germline, CDR1 is SGHRS and CDR2 YFSETQ. The V end was cut by 1 base, the J end by 5 bases, with 9 bases between. The DNA for the CDR3 is TGCGCCAGCAGCTTGTTCAGGGCCGAGACCCAGTACTTC. Residues: CASSLFRAETQYF.

About this clonotype: A single base separates this from a much larger clone, so it may be a read error. The V and J genes are TRBV28 and TRBJ2-7; D might be TRBD1 (6 bases). Per germline, CDR1 MDHEN and CDR2 SYDVKM. The ends were cut back, 6 bases at V and 7 bases at J, with 19 bases in the middle. This CDR3 has 14 residues. CDR3 nucleotide sequence: TGTGCCAGCAGCCTTTACAGGGTATACAATGAGCAGTACTTC. This translates into CASSLYRVYNEQYF.

The J gene is TRBJ2-3, the V gene TRBV4-2; 10 nucleotides align to TRBD1. Germline lookup yields CDR1 LGHNA and CDR2 YNFKEQ. Trimming cost V 4 bases and J 2 bases; bases outside gene matches: 21. The CDR3 is 21 residues long. The CDR3 DNA is TGTGCCAGCAGCCGAATCAGGGGACAGGGGAAGTTGGCTCGGGACACAGATACGCAGTATTTT. This gives the protein CASSRIRGQGKLARDTDTQYF.

A few counts support this clonotype. CDR3 amino acids: CASTTDRGIEQYF. In DNA, the CDR3 is TGTGCCAGCACCACGGACAGGGGGATCGAGCAGTACTTC. The V call is TRBV21-1, the J call TRBJ2-7; the DNA was not used to check the table's D call, TRBD1. TRBV21-1 has pseudogene status. The CDR3 length is 13 residues.